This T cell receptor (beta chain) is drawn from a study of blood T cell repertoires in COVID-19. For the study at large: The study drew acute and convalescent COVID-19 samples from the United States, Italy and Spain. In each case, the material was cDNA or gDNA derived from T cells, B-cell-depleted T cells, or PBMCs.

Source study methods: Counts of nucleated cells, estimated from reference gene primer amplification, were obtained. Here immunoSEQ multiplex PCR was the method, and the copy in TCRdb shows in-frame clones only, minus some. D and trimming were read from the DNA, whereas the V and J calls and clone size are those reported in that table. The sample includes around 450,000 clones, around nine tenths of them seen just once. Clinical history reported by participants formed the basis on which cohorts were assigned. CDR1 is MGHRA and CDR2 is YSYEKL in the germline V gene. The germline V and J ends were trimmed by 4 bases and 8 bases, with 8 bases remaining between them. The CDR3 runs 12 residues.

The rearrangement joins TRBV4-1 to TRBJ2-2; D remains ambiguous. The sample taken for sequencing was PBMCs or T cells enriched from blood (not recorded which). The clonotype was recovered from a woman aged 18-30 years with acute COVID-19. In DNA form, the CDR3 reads TGCGCCAGCAGCCTCCTTTTGGGGGAGCTGTTTTTT. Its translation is CASSLLLGELFF.